Following are 22 T cell receptor beta chains from one sample sequenced in a study of human CD8 memory T cell subsets. TCR beta was sequenced from UMI-tagged 5' RACE libraries. No DNA is given; TCRdb re-called the 5' RACE reads and lists each CDR3 protein once. This sample's table has fewer than 20,000 distinct CDR3 sequences. The material sequenced was CD8+ stem-like memory T cells (TSCM and TCM) sorted from PBMCs. Subset specified: stem-like memory CD8 T cells (TSTEM), CCR7+ PD-1- TIGIT-. The receptors were gathered from a human donor in good health.

V is TRBV9 and J is TRBJ2-7; there is no DNA to check the TCRdb D call of TRBD1. CDR3 size: 15 residues. Germline CDR1 reads SGDLS; CDR2 reads YYNGEE. The CDR3 region is CASSVGGHSSYEQYF.

The chain uses TRBV23-1 and TRBJ2-1; TCRdb proposes TRBD1, but this gene call is untestable without DNA. TRBV23-1 is annotated as an ORF whose role is uncertain. The CDR3 runs 18 residues. The CDR3 loop reads CASSHPHPRDRRLNEQFF.

This sequence joins TRBV29-1 and TRBJ2-4; TCRdb lists TRBD1, though no DNA is available to test this call. This CDR3 is 12 amino acids long. Germline V gene lookup returns CDR1 SQVTM and CDR2 ANQGSEA. The CDR3 sequence is CSANDRVDIQYF.

CDR3 amino acids: CASSYQGLNYGYTF. The chain is built from TRBV6-5 and TRBJ1-2. Germline V CDR1 and CDR2: MNHEY, SVGAGI. The length of the CDR3 is 14 residues.

The V and J genes are TRBV29-1 and TRBJ2-7. Germline V lookup: CDR1 SQVTM, CDR2 ANQGSEA. The CDR3 length is 13 residues. CDR3 amino acids: CSVEIGGSYEQYF.

This chain joins TRBV9 and TRBJ2-7; TCRdb's D call, TRBD2, is unchecked because there is no DNA. Germline V gene lookup returns CDR1 SGDLS and CDR2 YYNGEE. The CDR3 sequence is 17 residues long. The CDR3 sequence is CASSVGASGVSSYEQYF.

This rearrangement joins TRBV6-6 to TRBJ1-2. The CDR3 length is 14 residues. Germline lookup yields CDR1 MNHNY and CDR2 SVGAGI (reference sequence). Here the CDR3 reads CASSYSRINYGYTF.

The rearrangement joins TRBV6-6 to TRBJ2-3; without DNA, the TCRdb call of TRBD1 cannot be checked. Germline V CDR1 and CDR2: MNHNY, SVGAGI (reference sequence). The CDR3 has 16 amino acids. The CDR3 sequence: CASRERIGPGTDTQYF.

V usage is TRBV27 and J usage is TRBJ1-6; TCRdb's assignment of TRBD1 cannot be checked, as there is no DNA. The CDR3 length is 17 residues. Germline lookup yields CDR1 MNHEY and CDR2 SMNVEV (reference sequence). The CDR3 sequence: CASSPTTGSSYNSPLHF.

The V gene is TRBV27, the J gene TRBJ1-5. Germline values: CDR1 MNHEY, CDR2 SMNVEV (reference sequence). The CDR3 runs to 14 residues. The chain's CDR3 is CASSLTDGDQPQHF.

The V call is TRBV3-1, the J call TRBJ2-1; TCRdb returns TRBD2, unconfirmable since there is no DNA. Germline CDR1 and CDR2: LGHDT and YNNKEL (reference sequence). This CDR3 spans 17 amino acids. The CDR3 spells CASSQATSGGAYNEQFF.

The rearrangement joins TRBV6-2 or TRBV6-3 to TRBJ2-3; checking the TCRdb D call of TRBD2 is not possible without DNA. There are 13 residues in the CDR3. From germline, CDR1 is MNHEY and CDR2 SVGEGT. The CDR3 loop is CASSPSVTDTQYF.

The chain recombines TRBV3-1 with TRBJ1-1; TCRdb lists TRBD1, though no DNA is available to test this call. The CDR3 spans 16 residues. CDR1 and CDR2 (germline): LGHDT, YNNKEL (reference sequence). CDR3 region: CASSQGGVLKGEEAFF.

The chain employs TRBV4-1 and TRBJ2-1. Germline V gives CDR1 MGHRA, CDR2 YSYEKL. This CDR3 region has 16 residues. This CDR3 reads CASSQDLTDSYNEQFF.

The genes are TRBV7-9 and TRBJ2-1. The CDR3 is 19 residues long. From germline, CDR1 is SEHNR and CDR2 FQNEAQ (reference sequence). CDR3 protein: CASSLDPTQLSSSYNEQFF.

This chain joins TRBV15 and TRBJ2-1; lacking DNA, the TRBD2 call made by TCRdb goes unchecked. Germline-derived CDR1 and CDR2 are LNHNV and YYDKDF (reference sequence). The CDR3 totals 15 residues. CDR3 amino acids: CATSSRGAPYNEQFF. Full variable domain (outside the CDR3, taken from reference TRBV15 and TRBJ2-1): DAMVIQNPRYQVTQFGKPVTLSCSQTLNHNVMYWYQQKSSQAPKLLFHYYDKDFNNEADTPDNFQSRRPNTSFCFLDIRSPGLGDTAMYLCATSSRGAPYNEQFFGPGTRLTVL.

V usage is TRBV28 and J usage is TRBJ2-3; TCRdb selects TRBD2, and the lack of DNA leaves this call unchecked. The V gene's germline CDR1 is MDHEN and CDR2 SYDVKM. The CDR3 sequence is 15 residues long. The CDR3 protein is CASTSSGRRTDTQYF.

This chain uses TRBV6-6 with TRBJ2-7; TCRdb's D gene call, TRBD1, goes unchecked for lack of DNA. The CDR3 runs 16 residues. Germline CDR1 and CDR2: MNHNY and SVGAGI (reference sequence). The CDR3 region is CASSYSVQGPGAEQYF.

The chain employs TRBV4-2 and TRBJ2-1; TCRdb proposes TRBD1, but this gene call is untestable without DNA. Germline CDR1 and CDR2: LGHNA and YNFKEQ. This CDR3 comprises 16 residues. CDR3 amino acids: CASSHHRDLSYNEQFF.

The chain carries TRBV7-2 and TRBJ2-7; as DNA is missing, the TRBD2 call by TCRdb cannot be tested. This CDR3 is 16 amino acids long. Germline assignment: CDR1 SGHTA and CDR2 FQGNSA. The chain's CDR3 is CASSSGLAGVAGEQYF. Full variable domain (rest looked up from reference TRBV7-2 and TRBJ2-7): GAGVSQSPSNKVTEKGKDVELRCDPISGHTALYWYRQSLGQGLEFLIYFQGNSAPDKSGLPSDRFSAERTGGSVSTLTIQRTQQEDSAVYLCASSSGLAGVAGEQYFGPGTRLTVT.

In terms of frequency, this clonotype is medium-sized. V and J are TRBV6-6 and TRBJ1-1; TCRdb reports TRBD1, a call that lacks DNA to check it against. Germline-derived CDR1 and CDR2 are MNHNY and SVGAGI (reference sequence). This CDR3 has 16 amino acids. This CDR3 is CASRPGTGVLGTEAFF.

The V call is TRBV28, the J call TRBJ2-7; TCRdb indicates TRBD1, and absent DNA this call remains unverified. The germline V gene encodes CDR1 MDHEN and CDR2 SYDVKM. The CDR3 loop spans 15 amino acids. The CDR3 region is CASRPNRGGYYEQYF. Supplemented by reference TRBV28 and TRBJ2-7, the full variable domain reads DVKVTQSSRYLVKRTGEKVFLECVQDMDHENMFWYRQDPGLGLRLIYFSYDVKMKEKGDIPEGYSVSREKKERFSLILESASTNQTSMYLCASRPNRGGYYEQYFGPGTRLTVT.